The 28 T cell receptor beta chains presented below share a single source sample, sequenced in a study of T cell repertoires in cytomegalovirus infection. A single record per CDR3 protein comes from TCRdb applying MiXCR to the reads. Found here are roughly 200,000 distinct CDR3 sequences, about 18% of them singletons; the top ten hold roughly a quarter. Input material: CD8+ T cells from PBMCs. The receptors were sampled from a human donor in good health (CMV status not recorded). Some clones in this sample may be carry-over from other donors' samples.

This chain links TRBV7-8 with TRBJ1-6; a possible D gene is TRBD1 (6 bases). Trimming pared 1 base from V and 7 bases from J, leaving 8 bases between. CDR1 SGHVS and CDR2 FQNEAQ come from the germline V gene. CDR3 length: 14 residues. DNA for the CDR3: TGTGCCAGCAGCTTAGTAGGGGGGAATTCACCCCTCCACTTT. This sequence encodes CASSLVGGNSPLHF.

The V and J genes are TRBV30 and TRBJ2-7; weak D call: TRBD1 (6 bases). Trimming pared 4 bases from V and 6 bases from J, leaving 13 bases between. From germline, CDR1 is GTSNPN and CDR2 SVGIG (reference sequence). There are 12 residues in the CDR3. This chain's CDR3 is CAWTGDGREQYF. CDR3 sequence (DNA): TGTGCCTGGACAGGGGATGGACGCGAGCAGTACTTC.

The CDR3 DNA reads TGCGCCAGCAGCCAAATCAGCTCCTACAATGAGCAGTTCTTC. Its protein is CASSQISSYNEQFF. The chain joins TRBV4-1 to TRBJ2-1; no clear D. The V end lost 2 bases, the J end lost 0 bases, and 5 bases lay between the germline ends. This CDR3 has 14 residues. Germline loops: CDR1 MGHRA, CDR2 YSYEKL.

As regards this clonotype: As the CDR3 is not closed by the conserved phenylalanine or tryptophan, this likely results from a read error. As DNA, the CDR3 is TGCAGCGTTGAGGGGGACAGTTATTACGAGCAGTACTTG. Encoded protein: CSVEGDSYYEQYL. V is TRBV29-1 and J is TRBJ2-7; 7 nucleotides line up with TRBD1. Germline loops: CDR1 SQVTM, CDR2 ANQGSEA. With V trimmed by 3 bases and J by 4 bases, 6 bases remained unmatched. This CDR3 contains 13 residues.

The chain is built from TRBV2 and TRBJ2-3, with D tentatively TRBD2 (6 bases). V lost 11 bases to trimming and J lost 8 bases, with 23 bases between them. Germline values: CDR1 SNHLY, CDR2 FYNNEI. There are 14 residues in the CDR3. Here the CDR3 reads CAGLRGGTVLTQYF. The CDR3 coding sequence is TGTGCCGGTCTTCGAGGCGGGACTGTGCTTACGCAGTATTTT. Variable domain in full (rest from reference TRBV2 and TRBJ2-3): EPEVTQTPSHQVTQMGQEVILRCVPISNHLYFYWYRQILGQKVEFLVSFYNNEISEKSEIFDDQFSVERPDGSNFTLKIRSTKLEDSAMYFCAGLRGGTVLTQYFGPGTRLTVL.

This chain connects TRBV12-3 or TRBV12-4 to TRBJ1-1; no clear D. The CDR3 spans 12 residues. V gave up 5 bases and J gave up 0 bases, with 4 bases separating them. Written as DNA, the CDR3 is TGTGCCAGCAGTAAGATGAACACTGAAGCTTTCTTT. Amino acids: CASSKMNTEAFF.

In nucleotides, the CDR3 is TGCGCCAGCAGCCAAGTCCCCGGGGGCCGGAAACGTGCAACTAATGAAAAACTGTTTTTT. It is translated as CASSQVPGGRKRATNEKLFF. The chain recombines TRBV4-3 with TRBJ1-4; weak D call: TRBD1 (6 bases). The germline V gene has CDR1 LGHNA and CDR2 YSLEER. The CDR3 totals 20 residues. V lost 1 base and J 0 bases, leaving 21 bases between the germline ends.

This sequence joins TRBV19 and TRBJ1-4, with D tentatively TRBD1 (5 bases). The CDR3 totals 17 residues. In germline, CDR1 is LNHDA, CDR2 SQIVND (reference sequence). Trimming left V 3 bases short and J 15 bases short, with 29 bases between. The CDR3: CASSIRYRDPDDPGVFF. The CDR3, as DNA: TGTGCCAGTAGTATCCGATACCGGGACCCAGACGATCCAGGAGTGTTTTTT.

This clonotype occurred a few times. The chain employs TRBV6-6 and TRBJ1-2; weak D call: TRBD1 (5 bases). This CDR3 has 13 residues. Germline lookup yields CDR1 MNHNY and CDR2 SVGAGI (reference sequence). Between the trimmed V and J ends, which lost 5 bases and 4 bases, there was a span of 11 bases. The CDR3 loop reads CASSETEVYGYTF. The DNA for the CDR3 is TGTGCCAGCAGTGAGACAGAAGTCTATGGCTACACCTTC.

This clonotype was seen a handful of times. The chain carries TRBV5-1 and TRBJ2-7; D call uncertain. The CDR3 has 14 amino acids. V lost 0 bases and J 2 bases, leaving 9 bases between the germline ends. Germline CDR1 reads SGHRS; CDR2 reads YFSETQ. CDR3: CASSLETVAYEQYF. The DNA for the CDR3 is TGCGCCAGCAGCTTGGAAACGGTCGCCTACGAGCAGTACTTC.

This chain links TRBV7-8 with TRBJ2-7; D might be TRBD1 (5 bases). The CDR3 contains 15 residues. V was clipped by 4 bases and J by 3 bases, with 16 bases between them. Germline-derived CDR1 and CDR2 are SGHVS and FQNEAQ. The CDR3 here is CASSSPGRADYEQYF. CDR3 sequence (DNA): TGTGCCAGCAGCTCCCCCGGCAGGGCGGACTACGAGCAGTACTTC.

The chain couples TRBV28 to TRBJ2-1; maybe TRBD1 (7 bases). This CDR3 is 16 amino acids long. Germline-derived CDR1 and CDR2 are MDHEN and SYDVKM. V lost 1 base and J lost 10, with 20 bases in between. CDR3 in amino acids: CASSLYLARGQREQFF. The CDR3, as DNA: TGTGCCAGCAGTTTATACCTAGCGAGGGGGCAAAGGGAGCAGTTCTTC.

The rearrangement links TRBV7-6 to TRBJ2-7; unclear D gene. The CDR3 runs to 13 residues. The germline V gene has CDR1 SGHVS and CDR2 FNYEAQ. Trimming shortened V by 2 bases and J by 5 bases, and 10 bases separated the two germline ends. CDR3 in DNA: TGTGCCAGCAGCTTATGGTTAGACCACGAGCAGTACTTC. It specifies CASSLWLDHEQYF.

There are many counts of this clonotype. The chain couples TRBV4-2 to TRBJ1-1; D is undetermined. V was trimmed by 3 bases and J by 2 bases, leaving 7 bases between them. The CDR3 extends over 13 amino acids. The germline V gene has CDR1 LGHNA and CDR2 YNFKEQ. DNA of the CDR3: TGTGCCAGCAGCCAGGTACTAAACACTGAAGCTTTCTTT. Translation gives CASSQVLNTEAFF.

This rearrangement joins TRBV29-1 to TRBJ1-2; maybe TRBD1 (5 bases). The CDR3 length is 12 residues. In germline, CDR1 is SQVTM, CDR2 ANQGSEA. V gave up 4 bases and J gave up 8 bases, with 14 bases separating them. The CDR3 loop is CSVGDSRGGYTF. The DNA for the CDR3 is TGCAGCGTTGGGGACTCCCGAGGGGGCTACACCTTC. Full variable domain (outside the CDR3, taken from reference TRBV29-1 and TRBJ1-2): SAVISQKPSRDICQRGTSLTIQCQVDSQVTMMFWYRQQPGQSLTLIATANQGSEATYESGFVIDKFPISRPNLTFSTLTVSNMSPEDSSIYLCSVGDSRGGYTFGSGTRLTVV.

This clonotype turned up a few times. The V call is TRBV7-8, the J call TRBJ2-3; 14 bases fit TRBD2. The length of the CDR3 is 18 residues. Germline CDR1 and CDR2: SGHVS and FQNEAQ. The trim removed 5 bases at V and 6 bases at J, leaving 13 bases unmatched. CDR3 sequence reads: CASSPSWTSGGPRDTQYF. CDR3 DNA sequence: TGTGCCAGCAGCCCATCATGGACTAGCGGGGGGCCCAGGGATACGCAGTATTTT.

The V and J genes are TRBV19 and TRBJ1-1, with D uncertain. Deletions cut 1 base from V and 0 bases from J, with 12 bases between. CDR3 size: 16 residues. The germline V gene encodes CDR1 LNHDA and CDR2 SQIVND (reference sequence). As DNA, the CDR3 is TGTGCCAGTAGTATAGTTCCCACGGCGATGAACACTGAAGCTTTCTTT. Its translation is CASSIVPTAMNTEAFF. Full variable domain (rest looked up from reference TRBV19 and TRBJ1-1): DGGITQSPKYLFRKEGQNVTLSCEQNLNHDAMYWYRQDPGQGLRLIYYSQIVNDFQKGDIAEGYSVSREKKESFPLTVTSAQKNPTAFYLCASSIVPTAMNTEAFFGQGTRLTVV.

This clonotype has more than one count but fewer than ten. CDR3: CASSPGAQETQYF. Here the CDR3 DNA reads TGTGCCAGCTCACCGGGGGCGCAAGAGACCCAGTACTTC. The chain recombines TRBV25-1 with TRBJ2-5; D may correspond to TRBD1 or TRBD2 (6 bases each). CDR1 is MGHDK, CDR2 SYGVNS, per germline. CDR3 size: 13 residues. V lost 8 bases to trimming and J lost 2 bases, with 12 bases between them.

This clonotype was found a few times. The chain joins TRBV6-2 or TRBV6-3 to TRBJ1-1; 8 nucleotides align to TRBD1. The CDR3 contains 15 residues. J was trimmed by 4 bases and V by 6 bases; bases with no gene match: 10. Germline V gene lookup returns CDR1 MNHEY and CDR2 SVGEGT. The CDR3 loop reads CASRPMDRAGTEAFF. DNA for the CDR3: TGTGCCAGCAGACCGATGGACAGGGCGGGCACTGAAGCTTTCTTT.

CDR3 residues: CASSQEMSTEQYF. The CDR3 DNA reads as TGTGCCAGCAGCCAAGAAATGAGCACTGAGCAGTACTTC. This rearrangement joins TRBV4-2 to TRBJ2-7; D gene uncertain. The CDR3 has 13 residues. Germline V gene sequence: CDR1 LGHNA, CDR2 YNFKEQ. V lost 0 bases and J lost 7, with 10 bases in between.

This clonotype was seen a few times. The V and J genes are TRBV12-3 or TRBV12-4 and TRBJ1-3; 7 nucleotides agree with TRBD1. The CDR3 is made up of 16 amino acids. J gave up 5 bases and V 6 bases, and 13 bases lay outside the gene matches. The CDR3 is CASRTRTGERRNTIYF. The DNA for the CDR3 is TGTGCCAGCAGAACAAGGACAGGCGAACGAAGAAACACCATATATTTT.

The genes are TRBV5-6 and TRBJ2-1; 8 positions agree with TRBD2. The CDR3 length is 15 residues. Germline loops: CDR1 SGHDT, CDR2 YYEEEE. Losses at the gene ends were 4 bases for V and 9 bases for J; bases not matched to a gene: 12. Here the CDR3 reads CASSPTFGGASEQFF. In nucleotides, the CDR3 is TGTGCCAGCAGCCCGACCTTCGGGGGGGCCAGTGAGCAGTTCTTC.

In its sample, this clonotype was seen a few times. V is TRBV5-6 and J is TRBJ2-1; D is undetermined. The CDR3 loop spans 10 amino acids. Germline assignment: CDR1 SGHDT and CDR2 YYEEEE. V lost 5 bases, J lost 7 bases, and 4 bases lay in between. CDR3 DNA: TGTGCCAGCAGTGGGAATGAGCAGTTCTTC. Translating it yields CASSGNEQFF. Using reference TRBV5-6 and TRBJ2-1 for the parts outside the CDR3, the full variable domain is DAGVTQSPTHLIKTRGQQVTLRCSPKSGHDTVSWYQQALGQGPQFIFQYYEEEERQRGNFPDRFSGHQFPNYSSELNVNALLLGDSALYLCASSGNEQFFGPGTRLTVL.

This clonotype was seen a handful of times. The gene calls are TRBV5-1 and TRBJ2-1; TRBD2 matches 14 bases. CDR1 is SGHRS and CDR2 is YFSETQ in the germline V gene. With V trimmed by 4 bases and J by 3 bases, 9 bases remained unmatched. This CDR3 has 18 residues. The CDR3 is CASSQLGTSGGIYNEQFF. In DNA form, the CDR3 reads TGCGCCAGCAGCCAACTAGGGACTAGCGGGGGCATCTACAATGAGCAGTTCTTC.

This clonotype was seen a few times. The CDR3 DNA reads TGTGCCAGCAGTTACGAGGTAGCGGGGGCCACCTCCTACAATGAGCAGTTCTTC. As protein: CASSYEVAGATSYNEQFF. This chain connects TRBV6-2 or TRBV6-3 to TRBJ2-1; 9 positions agree with TRBD2. V lost 2 bases, J lost 0 bases, and 8 bases stayed unmatched. The CDR3 extends over 18 amino acids. Germline values: CDR1 MNHEY, CDR2 SVGEGT.

This clonotype was observed a few times. The chain links TRBV7-9 to TRBJ1-1, with D tentatively TRBD1 (6 bases). There are 13 residues in the CDR3. Germline CDR1 reads SEHNR; CDR2 reads FQNEAQ (reference sequence). V gave up 7 bases and J gave up 4 bases, with 13 bases separating them. This CDR3 is CASILEGGTEAFF. The DNA of the CDR3 is TGTGCCAGCATCTTGGAGGGGGGCACTGAAGCTTTCTTT. The full variable domain, its missing parts supplied by reference TRBV7-9 and TRBJ1-1, is DTGVSQNPRHKITKRGQNVTFRCDPISEHNRLYWYRQTLGQGPEFLTYFQNEAQLEKSRLLSDRFSAERPKGSFSTLEIQRTEQGDSAMYLCASILEGGTEAFFGQGTRLTVV.

There are a few counts of this clonotype. At one boundary the junction diverges from the germline segment, which might be a read error. V is TRBV7-7 and J is TRBJ2-7; 10 nucleotides match TRBD1. Germline CDR1 is SSHAT and CDR2 is FNYEAQ (reference sequence). The CDR3 length is 17 residues. CDR3 sequence reads: CASSLVRGQGSSYEQYF. The CDR3 DNA reads TGTGCTAGCAGCTTGGTCCGGGGACAGGGGAGCTCCTACGAGCAGTACTTC.

There are a few counts of this clonotype. The chain links TRBV30 to TRBJ2-1, with 8 bases matching TRBD1. Trimming cost V 3 bases and J 7 bases; bases outside gene matches: 11. CDR3 length: 15 amino acids. CDR1 and CDR2 (germline): GTSNPN, SVGIG (reference sequence). This CDR3 reads CAWRRPTGEENEQFF. DNA for the CDR3: TGTGCCTGGAGACGACCGACAGGGGAGGAAAATGAGCAGTTCTTC.